This TCR beta chain originates from a study of T cell repertoires in aging, cancer and after chemotherapy. Study-level results: Rebound thymic output was suggested by rising median generation probability during chemotherapy in each cancer cohort.

This clonotype qualifies as medium-sized. Its specificity is not known. Rearranged V-D-J TRB sequences were amplified with a mixed TRB-A/B primer pool. TCRdb used MiXCR to reprocess the multiplex PCR reads, holding one entry per CDR3 protein. The data hold roughly 5,500 distinct CDR3 sequences, with approximately 30% observed a single time. Amplification of TCR beta used genomic DNA extracted from peripheral blood. Looked up from germline, CDR1 is GTSNPN and CDR2 is SVGIG (reference sequence). V lost 2 bases to trimming and J lost 7 bases, with 5 bases between them. This CDR3 has 11 amino acids. The genes are TRBV30 and TRBJ2-2; D not resolved. Sequenced material: blood. This clonotype originated in a human donor with a solid tumor. Written as DNA, the CDR3 is TGTGCCTGGAGTAGAGGCGGGGAGCTGTTTTTT. This encodes CAWSRGGELFF.